These 20 T cell receptor beta chains share one sample of origin, sequenced in a study of T cells in Graves' hyperthyroidism and ophthalmopathy. TCR beta CDR3 regions were amplified from RNA. The TCR CDR3 was amplified in a first-round RT-PCR using the HTBI primer set. From the multiplex PCR reads, TCRdb called clonotypes with MiXCR, one entry per CDR3 protein. The repertoire has 400,000 to 600,000 distinct CDR3 sequences, about 16% of them found once; the top ten carry 25% to 30%. Sequencing was performed on blood. All receptors derive from a young woman with Graves' ophthalmopathy.

This clonotype has ten or more counts. The rearrangement joins TRBV4-1 to TRBJ1-5; D might be TRBD1 (5 bases). The V and J ends lost 0 bases and 4 bases respectively, with 7 bases between them. Germline V lookup: CDR1 MGHRA, CDR2 YSYEKL. This CDR3 spans 14 amino acids. CDR3 coding DNA: TGCGCCAGCAGCCAAGATTACAGGAATCAGCCCCAGCATTTT. Encoded protein: CASSQDYRNQPQHF.

This clonotype was seen many times. V usage is TRBV5-1 and J usage is TRBJ2-1, with D unresolved. CDR3 size: 14 residues. Between the trimmed V and J ends, which lost 4 bases and 6 bases, there was a span of 14 bases. CDR1 is SGHRS and CDR2 is YFSETQ in the germline V gene. DNA for the CDR3: TGCGCCAGCAGCCCGGTGGTAGGGCCCAATGAGCAGTTCTTC. It translates to CASSPVVGPNEQFF.

This clonotype was found a few times. This rearrangement joins TRBV29-1 to TRBJ2-1; no firm D call. V lost 7 bases, J lost 8 bases, and 12 bases lay in between. The CDR3 contains 11 residues. CDR1 is SQVTM, CDR2 ANQGSEA, per germline. The CDR3 sequence: CSAWNADEQFF. Here the CDR3 DNA reads TGCAGCGCGTGGAACGCCGATGAGCAGTTCTTC.

This clonotype has a count of ten or more. The chain uses TRBV20-1 and TRBJ2-7; no reliable D call. The CDR3 spans 13 residues. Germline loops: CDR1 DFQATT, CDR2 SNEGSKA (reference sequence). V was shortened by 3 bases and J by 0 bases, with 9 bases between the two germline ends. Written as DNA, the CDR3 is TGCAGTGCTAGGCGGCAGAACTCCTACGAGCAGTACTTC. As protein: CSARRQNSYEQYF.

There are many counts of this clonotype. V is TRBV28 and J is TRBJ1-1; no clear D gene. The germline V and J ends were trimmed by 7 bases and 3 bases, with 6 bases remaining between them. CDR3 length: 11 amino acids. The germline V gene has CDR1 MDHEN and CDR2 SYDVKM. CDR3 residues: CASTLHTEAFF. The CDR3 DNA follows: TGTGCCAGCACCCTTCACACTGAAGCTTTCTTT. The full variable domain, completed using reference TRBV28 and TRBJ1-1, is DVKVTQSSRYLVKRTGEKVFLECVQDMDHENMFWYRQDPGLGLRLIYFSYDVKMKEKGDIPEGYSVSREKKERFSLILESASTNQTSMYLCASTLHTEAFFGQGTRLTVV.

This clonotype was counted at least ten times. This chain links TRBV29-1 with TRBJ2-7; 8 bases line up with TRBD2. CDR3 length: 14 amino acids. CDR1 and CDR2 (germline): SQVTM, ANQGSEA. The ends lost 4 bases at V and 7 bases at J; junction bases unmatched: 12. CDR3 nucleotides: TGCAGCGTTGGGCCCCGGGACGGCGGGGGGGAGCAGTACTTC. Translated, it gives CSVGPRDGGGEQYF.

This clonotype was seen repeatedly, ten times or more. The chain combines TRBV28 with TRBJ2-1; 15 nucleotides agree with TRBD2. V shed 5 bases and J 4 bases; nucleotides not matched to a gene: 3. Germline loops: CDR1 MDHEN, CDR2 SYDVKM. CDR3 length: 16 amino acids. For the CDR3, the DNA is TGTGCCAGCAGTGGACTAGCGGGAGGGCCGTACAATGAGCAGTTCTTC. Protein product: CASSGLAGGPYNEQFF.

This clonotype was detected ten times or more. The rearrangement uses TRBV15 and TRBJ1-5, with TRBD1 matching 7 bases. V gave up 0 bases and J gave up 5 bases; unmatched junction bases: 4. Germline CDR1 reads LNHNV; CDR2 reads YYDKDF (reference sequence). CDR3 length equals 15 residues. CDR3 sequence: CATSRDRQGDQPQHF. The CDR3 coding sequence is TGTGCCACCAGCAGAGACCGGCAGGGGGATCAGCCCCAGCATTTT.

This sequence joins TRBV25-1 and TRBJ2-6; the D gene is possibly TRBD1 (6 bases). Germline V lookup: CDR1 MGHDK, CDR2 SYGVNS. This CDR3 has 16 amino acids. The V and J ends lost 6 bases and 0 bases respectively, with 12 bases between them. CDR3 in DNA: TGTGCCAGCAGGGCGACAGGAGTCTCTGGGGCCAACGTCCTGACTTTC. This sequence encodes CASRATGVSGANVLTF.

On this clonotype itself: This could be a read error, since a much larger clone is one nucleotide away. This chain uses TRBV7-2 with TRBJ1-4; 7 bases are shared with TRBD1. This CDR3 has 17 amino acids. Trimming cost V 5 bases and J 0 bases; bases outside gene matches: 9. Germline V lookup: CDR1 SGHTA, CDR2 FQGNSA. The CDR3 DNA sequence: TGTGCCAGCAGCGCGCGACAGGGCTATACAACTAATGAAAAACTGTTTTTT. As protein: CASSARQGYTTNEKLFF.

This clonotype was detected many times. This sequence joins TRBV19 and TRBJ2-7; no firm D call. Deletions cut 9 bases from V and 0 bases from J, with 12 bases between. Germline lookup yields CDR1 LNHDA and CDR2 SQIVND (reference sequence). The CDR3 has 13 amino acids. The CDR3 DNA reads as TGTGCCAGCGCAAGGAAGAGCTCCTACGAGCAGTACTTC. Amino acids: CASARKSSYEQYF.

This clonotype was recorded many times. V usage is TRBV6-2 or TRBV6-3 and J usage is TRBJ2-7; the D gene is possibly TRBD2 (5 bases). The CDR3 is 12 amino acids. The germline gives CDR1 MNHEY, CDR2 SVGEGT. V lost 6 bases, J lost 6 bases, and 12 bases lay in between. CDR3 in amino acids: CASSSGTFEQYF. The CDR3 DNA reads TGTGCCAGCAGCTCGGGAACCTTCGAGCAGTACTTC.

This clonotype came up a few times. The V and J genes are TRBV28 and TRBJ1-5, with D possibly TRBD1 on 6 matching bases. The V end lost 0 bases, the J end lost 0 bases, and 9 bases lay between the germline ends. Germline V gives CDR1 MDHEN, CDR2 SYDVKM. This CDR3 is 16 amino acids long. The CDR3 reads CASSLWAGDSNQPQHF. CDR3 nucleotides: TGTGCCAGCAGTTTATGGGCAGGGGATAGCAATCAGCCCCAGCATTTT. Supplemented by reference TRBV28 and TRBJ1-5, the full variable domain reads DVKVTQSSRYLVKRTGEKVFLECVQDMDHENMFWYRQDPGLGLRLIYFSYDVKMKEKGDIPEGYSVSREKKERFSLILESASTNQTSMYLCASSLWAGDSNQPQHFGDGTRLSIL.

This rearrangement joins TRBV7-9 to TRBJ2-3, with a weak D call TRBD2 (6 bases). V was pared by 7 bases and J by 1 base, with 12 bases between. CDR3 length: 14 residues. In germline, CDR1 is SEHNR, CDR2 FQNEAQ (reference sequence). The DNA for the CDR3 is TGTGCCAGCACCTTCGGAGGGGGCACAGATACGCAGTATTTT. Translation gives CASTFGGGTDTQYF.

This chain connects TRBV6-2 or TRBV6-3 to TRBJ2-1; D uncertain. Per the germline V gene, CDR1 is MNHEY and CDR2 is SVGEGT. V lost 3 bases to trimming and J lost 2 bases, with 8 bases between them. This CDR3 spans 14 amino acids. Written as DNA, the CDR3 is TGTGCCAGCAGTTATGCCGACACCTACAATGAGCAGTTCTTC. Encoded protein: CASSYADTYNEQFF.

The CDR3 DNA follows: TGCAGTGCTAGAGGTCCTAGCGGGAGGGCCTCAGATACGCAGTATTTT. This encodes CSARGPSGRASDTQYF. The V call is TRBV20-1, the J call TRBJ2-3; 12 nucleotides align to TRBD2. CDR3 length equals 16 residues. The germline V gene encodes CDR1 DFQATT and CDR2 SNEGSKA (reference sequence). V dropped 1 base and J dropped 4; count of bases not matched to a gene: 6.

In this sample, this clonotype turned up many times. The rearrangement uses TRBV6-5 and TRBJ2-5, with 8 bases fitting TRBD2. Trimming at V came to 2 bases and at J to 4 bases, leaving 6 bases not matched to a gene. The CDR3 totals 15 residues. CDR1 is MNHEY, CDR2 SVGAGI, per germline. CDR3 loop: CASSYEAGEGETQYF. The CDR3 DNA sequence: TGTGCCAGCAGTTACGAAGCGGGAGAGGGAGAGACCCAGTACTTC.

The rearrangement links TRBV20-1 to TRBJ1-5; D call uncertain. Trimming removed 0 bases from V and 3 bases from J, with 12 bases in between. The CDR3 sequence is 15 residues long. CDR1 is DFQATT, CDR2 SNEGSKA, per germline (reference sequence). The CDR3 sequence is CSARDPGTVNQPQHF. CDR3 DNA: TGCAGTGCTAGAGATCCGGGAACCGTCAATCAGCCCCAGCATTTT.

This chain links TRBV7-2 with TRBJ2-1; D possibly corresponds to TRBD2 (5 bases). This CDR3 is built from 13 residues. Between the trimmed V and J ends, which lost 5 bases and 8 bases, there was a span of 13 bases. Germline CDR1 is SGHTA and CDR2 is FQGNSA. The CDR3 sequence: CASSPGRFDEQFF. CDR3 nucleotides: TGTGCCAGCAGCCCGGGAAGGTTTGATGAGCAGTTCTTC.

This clonotype has only a few counts. V gene TRBV19 combines with J gene TRBJ2-1, with unresolved D. The V gene's germline CDR1 is LNHDA and CDR2 SQIVND (reference sequence). V lost 3 bases and J lost 9, with 9 bases in between. The length of the CDR3 is 12 residues. The CDR3 reads CASSIPGGEQFF. The CDR3 DNA is TGTGCCAGTAGTATTCCCGGCGGTGAGCAGTTCTTC.